The 24 T cell receptor beta chains in this list originate from one sample, sequenced in a study of blood T cell repertoires in COVID-19 (dated by TCRdb to the early 2020s). Library prep was done by the immunoSEQ multiplex PCR assay. The table comes from immuneACCESS by way of TCRdb, which keeps in-frame sequences with V and J called. Part of the clones is missing from these tables; in studies checked, under half for an unresolved V gene and the rest for unknown reasons. The sample contains around 130,000 clones, 75% to 90% of them found a single time. The ten most abundant clones make up 9.5% to 11% of the sample. The sample was peripheral blood. These receptors all stem from a woman of 80 years or more with acute or convalescent COVID-19.

The gene calls are TRBV9 and TRBJ2-1; D not certain. The CDR3 covers 15 residues. Trimming took off 0 bases at V and 4 bases at J, with 11 bases between the two ends. CDR1 is SGDLS, CDR2 YYNGEE, per germline. The CDR3, as DNA: TGTGCCAGCAGCGTAGCCCTGGGCGCTTACAATGAGCAGTTCTTC. It specifies CASSVALGAYNEQFF.

The V call is TRBV3-1 (or the pseudogene TRBV3-2), the J call TRBJ1-2; D call uncertain. Trimming stripped 0 bases from V and 9 bases from J, with 14 bases between. The CDR3 is 14 residues long. CDR1 is LGHDT and CDR2 is YNNKEL in the germline V gene (reference sequence). The CDR3 region has the DNA TGTGCCAGCAGCCAAGACGCTTGGGAGGGTCGCTACACCTTC. Residues: CASSQDAWEGRYTF.

This chain links TRBV4-2 with TRBJ1-2; D not certain. V was trimmed by 1 base and J by 5 bases, leaving 2 bases between them. The germline gives CDR1 LGHNA, CDR2 YNFKEQ. The CDR3 spans 11 residues. CDR3 amino acids: CASSQAYGYTF. The DNA of the CDR3 is TGTGCCAGCAGCCAAGCTTATGGCTACACCTTC.

The chain carries TRBV7-6 and TRBJ2-1; D perhaps matches TRBD2 (6 bases). There are 15 residues in the CDR3. With 5 bases removed from V and 5 bases from J, the gap between germline ends came to 16 bases. CDR1 is SGHVS and CDR2 is FNYEAQ in the germline V gene. The CDR3, as DNA: TGTGCCAGCAGCCGAGGGCGGGGTACTAACAATGAGCAGTTCTTC. Translation gives CASSRGRGTNNEQFF.

This clone is a singleton in its sample. The J gene is TRBJ2-2, the V gene TRBV5-6, with 7 positions matching TRBD1. CDR1 SGHDT and CDR2 YYEEEE come from the germline V gene. The CDR3 sequence is 16 residues long. The ends lost 1 base at V and 5 bases at J; junction bases unmatched: 8. The CDR3 coding sequence is TGTGCCAGCAGCTTGCTCGACAGGGCCCCAACCGGGGAGCTGTTTTTT. Its translation: CASSLLDRAPTGELFF.

The chain uses TRBV5-4 and TRBJ2-2, with 8 bases matching TRBD2. CDR1 and CDR2 from the germline V gene are SGHNT and YYREEE (reference sequence). The V gene end was trimmed by 4 bases and the J gene end by 7 bases; junction bases not matched to a gene: 15. CDR3 size: 17 residues. CDR3 coding DNA: TGTGCCAGCAGCATCTCAATACTAGCGCGGGGGGACGGGGAGCTGTTTTTT. Translating gives CASSISILARGDGELFF.

This clone has just one count. The gene calls are TRBV20-1 and TRBJ1-1, with 7 positions matching TRBD1. Germline values: CDR1 DFQATT, CDR2 SNEGSKA (reference sequence). The CDR3 covers 13 residues. V dropped 3 bases and J dropped 1; count of bases not matched to a gene: 2. The CDR3, as DNA: TGCAGTGCTAGTGACAGGGCGAACACTGAAGCTTTCTTT. Translating gives CSASDRANTEAFF.

This chain joins TRBV5-4 and TRBJ1-1; 8 bases align to TRBD1. From germline, CDR1 is SGHNT and CDR2 YYREEE (reference sequence). The CDR3 length is 17 residues. V was pared by 0 bases and J by 1 base, with 8 bases of the junction left unmatched. The CDR3 here is CASSLGGGQGTNTEAFF. The CDR3 coding sequence is TGTGCCAGCAGCTTGGGGGGCGGACAGGGCACGAACACTGAAGCTTTCTTT.

The rearrangement joins TRBV29-1 to TRBJ2-5; 8 bases are shared with TRBD1. The CDR3 spans 13 residues. Germline CDR1 is SQVTM and CDR2 is ANQGSEA. J lost 7 bases, V lost 8 bases, and 12 bases had no gene match. Written as DNA, the CDR3 is TGCAGCTTTCAGGACAGGGAATTGGGGACCCAGTACTTC. The encoded protein is CSFQDRELGTQYF.

V usage is TRBV10-1 and J usage is TRBJ2-2; tentative D call: TRBD2 (5 bases). The germline gives CDR1 WNHNN, CDR2 SYGVQD (reference sequence). The CDR3 is 16 residues long. V gave up 2 bases and J gave up 0 bases, with 10 bases separating them. The CDR3 DNA reads TGCGCCAGCAGTGAGAGCAGGAGGCCGAACACCGGGGAGCTGTTTTTT. Residues: CASSESRRPNTGELFF.

The chain links TRBV19 to TRBJ1-2; 9 bases line up with TRBD1. The CDR3 is 14 residues long. CDR1 is LNHDA, CDR2 SQIVND, per germline (reference sequence). Germline trimming cut 5 bases from V and 6 bases from J; bases unmatched to any gene: 7. The CDR3 DNA sequence: TGTGCCAGTAGTTTTCTAACAGGGGGCGATGGCTACACCTTC. Its protein is CASSFLTGGDGYTF.

The rearrangement links TRBV4-1 to TRBJ1-1; possible D gene TRBD1, 5 bases. The V end was cut by 3 bases, the J end by 4 bases, with 15 bases between. Looked up from germline, CDR1 is MGHRA and CDR2 is YSYEKL. The CDR3 contains 15 residues. CDR3 residues: CASSQQQVVGTEAFF. The CDR3 DNA is TGCGCCAGCAGCCAGCAACAGGTTGTAGGCACTGAAGCTTTCTTT.

This clone was counted between two and nine times. The J gene is TRBJ2-2, the V gene TRBV4-2, with D perhaps matching TRBD1 (5 bases). Germline V gives CDR1 LGHNA, CDR2 YNFKEQ. Deletions cut 4 bases from V and 6 bases from J, with 15 bases between. The CDR3 spans 15 residues. The CDR3: CASSPFGRGAGELFF. The DNA for the CDR3 is TGTGCCAGCAGCCCCTTCGGTAGGGGCGCCGGGGAGCTGTTTTTT.

This sequence joins TRBV5-6 and TRBJ1-5, with D tentatively TRBD1 (5 bases). In germline, CDR1 is SGHDT, CDR2 YYEEEE. Trimming took 1 base from V and 4 from J, leaving 12 bases between them. The length of the CDR3 is 15 residues. Written as DNA, the CDR3 is TGTGCCAGCAGCTTGTCCTGGCAGGGTAATCAGCCCCAGCATTTT. It codes for CASSLSWQGNQPQHF.

To note about this clone: This sample includes further DNA sequences coding for the same CDR3. V is TRBV5-1 and J is TRBJ1-5, with D possibly being TRBD1 (5 bases). V was shortened by 0 bases and J by 1 base, with 8 bases between the two germline ends. This CDR3 has 15 amino acids. CDR1 and CDR2 from the germline V gene are SGHRS and YFSETQ. The chain's CDR3 is CASSLGQGSNQPQHF. In DNA form, the CDR3 reads TGCGCCAGCAGCTTGGGGCAGGGAAGCAATCAGCCCCAGCATTTT.

The CDR3 protein is CASTEEGRYTF. In DNA, the CDR3 is TGTGCCAGTACCGAGGAAGGGAGGTACACCTTC. J is TRBJ1-2 and V is TRBV19; D is unclear. The CDR3 loop spans 11 amino acids. CDR1 and CDR2 (germline): LNHDA, SQIVND (reference sequence). V lost 7 bases, J lost 11 bases, and 14 bases lay in between.

The chain uses TRBV6-5 and TRBJ1-5; 9 positions agree with TRBD1. CDR3 length: 14 amino acids. Germline V gene lookup returns CDR1 MNHEY and CDR2 SVGAGI. The junction had 1 base not matched to a gene; V was cut back by 4 bases and J by 3 bases. CDR3 nucleotides: TGTGCCAGCAGTTTACAGGGGGCCAATCAGCCCCAGCATTTT. Translating gives CASSLQGANQPQHF.

The rearrangement links TRBV10-3 to TRBJ1-1; tentatively, D is TRBD1 (5 bases). Trimming pared 3 bases from V and 5 bases from J, leaving 10 bases between. The CDR3 runs 13 residues. Germline values: CDR1 ENHRY, CDR2 SYGVKD. The CDR3 loop is CAISDRVGTEAFF. The CDR3 region has the DNA TGTGCCATCAGTGACAGGGTAGGAACTGAAGCTTTCTTT.

The J gene is TRBJ2-1, the V gene TRBV7-9; tentative D call: TRBD2 (6 bases). The CDR3 totals 14 residues. Per the germline V gene, CDR1 is SEHNR and CDR2 is FQNEAQ (reference sequence). Deletions cut 3 bases from V and 6 bases from J, with 12 bases between. Written as DNA, the CDR3 is TGTGCCAGCAGCTTTAGCGGTAGGGGCAATGAGCAGTTCTTC. Amino acids: CASSFSGRGNEQFF.

CDR3 in DNA: TGTGCCAGCAGCTGGGTGACAGGGTCTGGAAACACCATATATTTT. It is translated as CASSWVTGSGNTIYF. The V call is TRBV7-8, the J call TRBJ1-3; TRBD1 matches at 7 bases. This CDR3 region has 15 residues. Germline V gives CDR1 SGHVS, CDR2 FQNEAQ. The J segment lost 1 base and the V segment lost 4 bases, leaving 4 bases of the junction unmatched.

The rearrangement joins TRBV7-8 to TRBJ2-1; 11 bases fit TRBD1. After removal of 4 bases from V and 13 bases from J, the junction contained 6 bases not matched to a gene. Germline V lookup: CDR1 SGHVS, CDR2 FQNEAQ. The CDR3 totals 13 residues. CDR3 sequence reads: CASSSGQGVDQFF. The CDR3 region has the DNA TGTGCCAGCAGCTCGGGACAGGGGGTTGACCAGTTCTTC.

The V gene is TRBV2, the J gene TRBJ1-2; weak D call: TRBD1 (6 bases). The CDR3 is 15 amino acids. V lost 8 bases and J lost 2, with 18 bases in between. The germline V gene has CDR1 SNHLY and CDR2 FYNNEI. The CDR3 sequence is CASRAAQTGNYGYTF. The CDR3, as DNA: TGTGCCAGCCGAGCCGCCCAGACAGGAAACTATGGCTACACCTTC.

This clone was counted once. The V and J genes are TRBV27 and TRBJ2-2; the D is unclear. V was shortened by 3 bases and J by 4 bases, with 9 bases between the two germline ends. The CDR3 runs to 14 residues. Germline V gives CDR1 MNHEY, CDR2 SMNVEV (reference sequence). CDR3 in DNA: TGTGCCAGCAGTTTTTGGCCACCCACCGGGGAGCTGTTTTTT. It is translated as CASSFWPPTGELFF.

This clone was seen just once. The gene calls are TRBV6-5 and TRBJ1-1; 9 positions agree with TRBD1. The J segment lost 2 bases and the V segment lost 0 bases, leaving 4 bases of the junction unmatched. The CDR3 has 16 amino acids. The V gene's germline CDR1 is MNHEY and CDR2 SVGAGI. The CDR3 sequence: CASSYSYTGGNTEAFF. CDR3 bases: TGTGCCAGCAGTTACTCCTACACAGGGGGCAACACTGAAGCTTTCTTT.